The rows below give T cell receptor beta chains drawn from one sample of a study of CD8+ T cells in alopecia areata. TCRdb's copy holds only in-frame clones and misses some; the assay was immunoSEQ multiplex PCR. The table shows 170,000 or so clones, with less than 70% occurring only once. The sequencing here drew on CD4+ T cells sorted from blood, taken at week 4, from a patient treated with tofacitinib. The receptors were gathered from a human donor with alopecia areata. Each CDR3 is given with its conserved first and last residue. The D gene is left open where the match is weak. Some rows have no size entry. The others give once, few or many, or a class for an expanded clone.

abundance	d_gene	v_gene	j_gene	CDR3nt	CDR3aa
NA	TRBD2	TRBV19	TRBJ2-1	TGTGCCAGTAGTATAGTTGGACTAGCGGGCGGGAATGAGCAGTTCTTC	CASSIVGLAGGNEQFF
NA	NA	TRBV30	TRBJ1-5	TGTGCCTGGAGTGAAGGGGGAAATCAGCCCCAGCATTTT	CAWSEGGNQPQHF
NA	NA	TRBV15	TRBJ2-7	TGTGCCACCAGCAGAGATAGTGGCGAGCAGTACTTC	CATSRDSGEQYF
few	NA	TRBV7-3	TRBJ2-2	TGTGCCAGCAGCTTAAACGCGCCTGAAACCGGGGAGCTGTTTTTT	CASSLNAPETGELFF
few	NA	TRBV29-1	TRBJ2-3	TGCAGCGTACTTCTCACAGATACGCAGTATTTT	CSVLLTDTQYF
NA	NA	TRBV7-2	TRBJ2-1	TGTGCCAGCAGCTGGGAGGCCGCCGTCAATGAGCAGTTCTTC	CASSWEAAVNEQFF
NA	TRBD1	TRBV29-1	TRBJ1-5	TGCAGCGCATCACAGGGGAATCAGCCCCAGCATTTT	CSASQGNQPQHF
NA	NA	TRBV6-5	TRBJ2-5	TGTGCCAGCAGTCTTAACCCAGTGGGTGGCGGGACCCAGTACTTC	CASSLNPVGGGTQYF
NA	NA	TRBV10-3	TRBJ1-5	TGTGCCATCAGTGCCGCGGGCAATCAGCCCCAGCATTTT	CAISAAGNQPQHF
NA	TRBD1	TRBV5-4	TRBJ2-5	TGTGCCAGCAGCGTGACAGGGATGCAAGAGACCCAGTACTTC	CASSVTGMQETQYF